The clone carrying this T cell receptor beta chain was counted at least ten times. Its antigen remains unknown. Time point denoted: newly diagnosed GD, antithyroid drugs for less than 3 months. PBMC RNA served as the TCR library source. The data were obtained in a study of regulatory T cells in long-lasting Graves disease. Study results and limitations: TRBV28 was favored in persistent disease, as were TRBJ1-2 and TRBJ2-5. Clonotypes that were public and shared totalled some 2,900 in persistent patients versus 750 to 1,000 in new patients.

The J segment lost 4 bases and the V segment lost 4 bases, leaving 13 bases of the junction unmatched. The CDR3 extends over 17 amino acids. Germline V lookup: CDR1 SGHRS, CDR2 YFSETQ. Libraries of TCR beta came from iRepertoire HTBI primers plus Arm-PCR of CDR3 regions. Authors' data handling: Identification across samples found some 60 TRBV and some 15 TRBJ segments. In TCRdb, the multiplex PCR reads were re-called with MiXCR into one record per CDR3 protein. The V and J calls here are based on TCRdb, not the publication. The repertoire holds approximately 390,000 distinct CDR3 sequences, with around 16% as singletons. This sample also belongs to another study, concerning T cells in Graves' hyperthyroidism and ophthalmopathy. In that study: The authors deemed Graves' hyperthyroidism stable absent ophthalmopathy progression within 18 months.

Sequences were derived from peripheral blood mononuclear cells (PBMCs), sampled at new diagnosis, from a patient treated with antithyroid drugs. This chain connects TRBV5-1 to TRBJ2-2, with 7 bases identical to TRBD2. The sequence was obtained from a woman aged 18-29 years with Graves disease. The CDR3 DNA follows: TGCGCCAGCAGCCTGAAAGTCTCGGGAGGCACCACCGGGGAGCTGTTTTTT. It codes for CASSLKVSGGTTGELFF. Based on the CDR3 plus reference TRBV5-1 and TRBJ2-2, the full variable domain is KAGVTQTPRYLIKTRGQQVTLSCSPISGHRSVSWYQQTPGQGLQFLFEYFSETQRNKGNFPGRFSGRQFSNSRSEMNVSTLELGDSALYLCASSLKVSGGTTGELFFGEGSRLTVL.